These 27 T cell receptor beta chains originate from one sample sequenced in a study of shared clonotypes between healthy human individuals. Using immunoSEQ multiplex PCR, the repertoire was profiled, and TCRdb retains in-frame clones only, with some absent. The top ten hold over 1.5% of the sample, which has around 1,900,000 clones, around 95% seen once. Positively selected for CCR7, the CD45RO-negative cells used as naive CD8 cells excluded terminally differentiated effector memory CD45RA+ cells. The source material was naive CD8+ T cells from PBMCs. Receptor source: a man between 18 and 35 years old in good health. Some clones in this sample may be carry-over from other donors' samples.

The chain links TRBV7-8 to TRBJ2-1; 13 bases map to TRBD2. With 8 bases clipped from V and 5 bases from J, the junction kept 27 bases outside the gene matches. The CDR3 spans 22 residues. In germline, CDR1 is SGHVS, CDR2 FQNEAQ. The CDR3 DNA follows: TGTGCCAGCGCACACCGGGGGGGGGCCCCTACTACTAGCGGGAGGGCCAACAATGAGCAGTTCTTC. Protein sequence: CASAHRGGAPTTSGRANNEQFF.

With regard to this clone: Other DNA sequences in the same sample also yield this CDR3. This rearrangement joins TRBV2 to TRBJ2-1, with D unresolved. Germline assignment: CDR1 SNHLY and CDR2 FYNNEI. Trimming removed 8 bases at V and 3 bases at J, with 2 bases between. The CDR3 covers 10 residues. Here the CDR3 reads CASRYNEQFF. The CDR3 DNA follows: TGTGCCAGCCGCTACAATGAGCAGTTCTTC.

This chain uses TRBV27 with TRBJ2-2, with D hard to call. This CDR3 is built from 15 residues. Trimming cost V 2 bases and J 3 bases, with 10 bases left between them. CDR1 and CDR2 (germline): MNHEY, SMNVEV (reference sequence). The CDR3 sequence: CASSLGPLDTGELFF. The DNA of the CDR3 is TGTGCCAGCAGTTTAGGGCCCCTAGACACCGGGGAGCTGTTTTTT.

The CDR3 here is CAWNGRAYGEQYF. The CDR3, as DNA: TGTGCCTGGAATGGCCGGGCTTACGGCGAGCAGTACTTC. The gene calls are TRBV30 and TRBJ2-7, with D unresolved. The CDR3 is made up of 13 amino acids. With 4 bases removed from V and 6 bases from J, the gap between germline ends came to 16 bases. The germline V gene encodes CDR1 GTSNPN and CDR2 SVGIG (reference sequence). Together with reference TRBV30 and TRBJ2-7, the CDR3 gives the full variable domain: SQTIHQWPATLVQPVGSPLSLECTVEGTSNPNLYWYRQAAGRGLQLLFYSVGIGQISSEVPQNLSASRPQDRQFILSSKKLLLSDSGFYLCAWNGRAYGEQYFGPGTRLTVT.

J is TRBJ1-2 and V is TRBV21-1. TRBV21-1 is an annotated pseudogene. The CDR3 sequence is 13 residues long. In DNA form, the CDR3 reads TGTGCCAGCAGCAGGGGCGCGACGGGGGGCTACACCTTC. It is translated as CASSRGATGGYTF.

CDR3 sequence: CASSPLGEGWRSTQYF. In DNA, the CDR3 is TGTGCCAGCAGTCCCCTCGGAGAAGGGTGGAGAAGTACGCAGTATTTT. The chain is built from TRBV27 and TRBJ2-3; no definite D call. The CDR3 runs to 16 residues. The V gene lost 5 bases and the J gene lost 8 bases, with 23 bases spanning the gap. Looked up from germline, CDR1 is MNHEY and CDR2 is SMNVEV (reference sequence).

Comment on this clone: Other nucleotide sequences in the sample specify the same CDR3. The chain carries TRBV15 and TRBJ2-7, with D unclear. Looked up from germline, CDR1 is LNHNV and CDR2 is YYDKDF (reference sequence). The CDR3 has 12 amino acids. Between the trimmed V and J ends, which lost 2 bases and 7 bases, there was a span of 9 bases. In DNA form, the CDR3 reads TGTGCCACCAGCAGAACGTCCGGGGAGCAGTACTTC. It yields the protein CATSRTSGEQYF.

CDR3 region: CSASRADTQYF. CDR3 nucleotides: TGCAGTGCTAGCCGCGCAGATACGCAGTATTTT. This chain connects TRBV20-1 to TRBJ2-3; D gene uncertain. The CDR3 sequence is 11 residues long. V was trimmed by 3 bases and J by 4 bases, leaving 5 bases between them. Looked up from germline, CDR1 is DFQATT and CDR2 is SNEGSKA (reference sequence).

The V call is TRBV2, the J call TRBJ2-3; no definite D call. This CDR3 is 13 amino acids long. Trimming stripped 3 bases from V and 5 bases from J, with 9 bases between. Germline loops: CDR1 SNHLY, CDR2 FYNNEI. Here the CDR3 reads CASSDYLRDTQYF. DNA for the CDR3: TGTGCCAGCAGTGACTATTTAAGAGATACGCAGTATTTT.

Here the CDR3 reads CASTRWDRVEYEQYF. The DNA for the CDR3 is TGTGCCAGCACCCGCTGGGACAGGGTAGAATACGAGCAGTACTTC. This chain connects TRBV27 to TRBJ2-7; the match to TRBD1 covers 9 bases. V was clipped by 7 bases and J by 4 bases; unmatched bases: 11. Germline-derived CDR1 and CDR2 are MNHEY and SMNVEV (reference sequence). The CDR3 runs 15 residues.

In this sample, this clone turned up a few times. This sequence joins TRBV7-9 and TRBJ1-2; unclear D gene. CDR3 length: 12 amino acids. The V gene's germline CDR1 is SEHNR and CDR2 FQNEAQ (reference sequence). Trimming shortened V by 2 bases and J by 6 bases, and 7 bases separated the two germline ends. This chain's CDR3 is CASSLPKDGYTF. The DNA for the CDR3 is TGTGCCAGCAGCTTACCTAAGGATGGCTACACCTTC.

CDR3 in amino acids: CATSSGAQETQYF. The CDR3 coding sequence is TGCGCCACCTCTAGCGGGGCCCAAGAGACCCAGTACTTC. The chain couples TRBV5-1 to TRBJ2-5; 9 bases are a match to TRBD2. Germline V gene data show CDR1 as SGHRS and CDR2 as YFSETQ. The CDR3 is made up of 13 amino acids. V was pared by 9 bases and J by 1 base, with 4 bases of the junction left unmatched.

This sequence joins TRBV5-5 and TRBJ1-5; no definite D call. The germline V gene has CDR1 SGHKS and CDR2 YYEKEE (reference sequence). Trimming stripped 3 bases from V and 3 bases from J, with 16 bases between. The CDR3 loop spans 16 amino acids. CDR3 nucleotides: TGTGCCAGCAGCTCGTACCTGAACAGCTACAATCAGCCCCAGCATTTT. Translation gives CASSSYLNSYNQPQHF.

This rearrangement joins TRBV4-1 to TRBJ2-7, with 14 bases fitting TRBD2. Germline V CDR1 and CDR2: MGHRA, YSYEKL. This CDR3 spans 15 amino acids. V lost 5 bases and J lost 6; bases outside the gene matches: 6. CDR3 protein: CASSKGGLAGAEQYF. CDR3 bases: TGCGCCAGCAGCAAAGGGGGACTAGCGGGAGCCGAGCAGTACTTC.

The V gene is TRBV28, the J gene TRBJ2-7; 8 positions agree with TRBD1. CDR3 length equals 15 residues. Per germline, CDR1 MDHEN and CDR2 SYDVKM. V lost 3 bases and J lost 7; bases outside the gene matches: 11. CDR3 nucleotides: TGTGCCAGCAGTTTTGCGGCCAGGGGGCAAGAAGAGCAGTACTTC. Its protein product is CASSFAARGQEEQYF.

The chain links TRBV7-6 to TRBJ2-1; TRBD2 aligns across 8 bases. V lost 1 base to trimming and J lost 3 bases; unmatched junction nucleotides: 5. Germline V gene lookup returns CDR1 SGHVS and CDR2 FNYEAQ. This CDR3 is 16 amino acids long. The CDR3 nucleotides read TGTGCCAGCAGCTTAGAGATCAGCGGGGGCTACAATGAGCAGTTCTTC. It is translated as CASSLEISGGYNEQFF.

Remarks on this clone: A much larger clone lies one base from this, so it may be a read error. The gene calls are TRBV11-3 and TRBJ2-7; D gene unclear. The V gene lost 4 bases and the J gene lost 2 bases, with 3 bases spanning the gap. CDR3 size: 11 residues. From germline, CDR1 is SGHNT and CDR2 YENEEA. In nucleotides, the CDR3 is TGTGCCAGCAGCTCCCCCTACGAGCAGTACTTC. Translated, it gives CASSSPYEQYF.

CDR3 residues: CASSVWSGSMNEQFF. In DNA form, the CDR3 reads TGTGCCAGCAGCGTATGGAGCGGGAGTATGAATGAGCAGTTCTTC. The chain couples TRBV9 to TRBJ2-1, with TRBD2 matching 8 bases. V lost 1 base, J lost 7 bases, and 7 bases stayed unmatched. There are 15 residues in the CDR3. The germline V gene encodes CDR1 SGDLS and CDR2 YYNGEE.

V gene TRBV7-3 combines with J gene TRBJ2-1; 10 nucleotides align to TRBD2. Germline V CDR1 and CDR2: SGHTA, FQGTGA. V shed 4 bases, J shed 2 bases, and the junction held 8 bases outside the gene matches. CDR3 length: 17 residues. The CDR3, as DNA: TGTGCCAGCAGCTCGGGAATAGCGGGAGGTCCCTACAATGAGCAGTTCTTC. Amino acids: CASSSGIAGGPYNEQFF. Together with reference TRBV7-3 and TRBJ2-1, the CDR3 gives the full variable domain: GAGVSQTPSNKVTEKGKYVELRCDPISGHTALYWYRQSLGQGPEFLIYFQGTGAADDSGLPNDRFFAVRPEGSVSTLKIQRTERGDSAVYLCASSSGIAGGPYNEQFFGPGTRLTVL.

The V gene is TRBV30, the J gene TRBJ2-7, with D maybe TRBD2 (6 bases). The CDR3 sequence is 14 residues long. The germline V and J ends were trimmed by 5 bases and 3 bases, with 17 bases remaining between them. Germline V lookup: CDR1 GTSNPN, CDR2 SVGIG (reference sequence). Written as DNA, the CDR3 is TGTGCCTGGGGTCCCGGAGGGGAGTTCTACGAGCAGTACTTC. Its protein is CAWGPGGEFYEQYF. Combining the CDR3 with reference TRBV30 and TRBJ2-7 gives the whole variable domain SQTIHQWPATLVQPVGSPLSLECTVEGTSNPNLYWYRQAAGRGLQLLFYSVGIGQISSEVPQNLSASRPQDRQFILSSKKLLLSDSGFYLCAWGPGGEFYEQYFGPGTRLTVT.

The chain combines TRBV9 with TRBJ2-7; no reliable D call. CDR1 SGDLS and CDR2 YYNGEE come from the germline V gene. The V end was cut by 0 bases, the J end by 4 bases, with 14 bases between. This CDR3 region has 15 residues. CDR3 in DNA: TGTGCCAGCAGCGTAGAAGGGTCGAGGTGGTACGAGCAGTACTTC. Translating it yields CASSVEGSRWYEQYF.

The chain is built from TRBV28 and TRBJ1-1; D gene unclear. This CDR3 has 11 residues. The V and J ends lost 6 bases and 7 bases respectively, with 9 bases between them. Germline V CDR1 and CDR2: MDHEN, SYDVKM. CDR3 nucleotide sequence: TGTGCCAGCAGATTTACGGGTGAAGCTTTCTTT. It codes for CASRFTGEAFF.

V gene TRBV5-1 combines with J gene TRBJ2-7; 9 bases are a match to TRBD2. Germline CDR1 SGHRS, CDR2 YFSETQ. V dropped 4 bases and J dropped 5; count of bases not matched to a gene: 16. The CDR3 extends over 17 amino acids. The CDR3 bases are TGCGCCAGCAGCCCAACCCCGGAGGGCGGGAGGGCGCACGAGCAGTACTTC. Amino acids: CASSPTPEGGRAHEQYF.

In regard to this clone: This sample includes further DNA sequences coding for the same CDR3. The chain links TRBV7-2 to TRBJ2-7; no clear D gene. V was cut by 4 bases and J by 4 bases, with 8 bases left in between. The CDR3 length is 12 residues. Per the germline V gene, CDR1 is SGHTA and CDR2 is FQGNSA. The CDR3 region has the DNA TGTGCCAGCAGCTCCCGATCTTACGAGCAGTACTTC. Its translation: CASSSRSYEQYF.

This chain joins TRBV28 and TRBJ2-3; D gene uncertain. The V gene lost 5 bases and the J gene lost 1 base, with 13 bases spanning the gap. This CDR3 comprises 15 residues. Looked up from germline, CDR1 is MDHEN and CDR2 is SYDVKM. The CDR3 reads CASSPQLLGTDTQYF. In nucleotides, the CDR3 is TGTGCCAGCAGTCCCCAACTTCTGGGCACAGATACGCAGTATTTT.

This clone was recorded once. The chain joins TRBV7-9 to TRBJ1-1; tentative D call: TRBD1 (5 bases). The V end was cut by 5 bases, the J end by 1 base, with 20 bases between. Germline V gene lookup returns CDR1 SEHNR and CDR2 FQNEAQ (reference sequence). The CDR3 is 17 residues long. CDR3: CASSPSGTLTWNTEAFF. DNA of the CDR3: TGTGCCAGCAGCCCCTCCGGGACCTTAACCTGGAACACTGAAGCTTTCTTT.

Only one count was recorded for this clone. This chain joins TRBV9 and TRBJ1-1; TRBD1 aligns across 10 bases. The germline V gene encodes CDR1 SGDLS and CDR2 YYNGEE. The CDR3 has 15 residues. The V and J ends lost 3 bases and 0 bases, in that order; junction bases with no gene match: 2. CDR3 loop: CASSGQGALNTEAFF. Written as DNA, the CDR3 is TGTGCCAGCAGCGGACAGGGGGCATTGAACACTGAAGCTTTCTTT.